The 17 T cell receptor beta chains in this list originate from one sample, sequenced in a study of control samples from healthy donors and cancer patients. TCRdb's table, derived via immunoSEQ multiplex PCR, lists solely in-frame clones and lacks some. The data contain approximately 44,000 clones, 65% to 80% of them seen just once; the ten biggest clones take up approximately 17%. The source material was formalin-fixed, paraffin-embedded tissue. The receptor set was obtained from a male donor with melanoma.

CDR3 in DNA: TGTGCCAGTAGGATACCCAACAGGGGTGAGAACAATGAGCAGTTCTTC. Residues: CASRIPNRGENNEQFF. V is TRBV19 and J is TRBJ2-1; 7 bases align to TRBD1. J lost 5 bases, V lost 6 bases, and 13 bases had no gene match. CDR1 and CDR2 (germline): LNHDA, SQIVND (reference sequence). The CDR3 totals 16 residues.

This clone was observed a few times. The chain uses TRBV2 and TRBJ2-5, with D tentatively TRBD2 (6 bases). The V and J ends lost 7 bases and 0 bases respectively, with 6 bases between them. CDR1 is SNHLY, CDR2 FYNNEI, per germline. The CDR3 runs 12 residues. The CDR3 coding sequence is TGTGCCAGCAAGCGGGACCAAGAGACCCAGTACTTC. Residues: CASKRDQETQYF.

The rearrangement joins TRBV24-1 to TRBJ2-5, with 7 bases identical to TRBD1. The CDR3 has 18 residues. CDR1 is KGHDR and CDR2 is SFDVKD in the germline V gene. The V segment lost 4 bases and the J segment 4 bases; nucleotides outside the gene matches: 17. The CDR3 nucleotides are TGTGCCACCAGTGACCTCTGGGACAGACAGAAAGGGGGAGAGACCCAGTACTTC. Translating it yields CATSDLWDRQKGGETQYF.

The chain combines TRBV29-1 with TRBJ1-3; the D is unclear. Trimming stripped 1 base from V and 0 bases from J, with 7 bases between. This CDR3 is built from 14 residues. The V gene's germline CDR1 is SQVTM and CDR2 ANQGSEA. The CDR3 is CSVEGPASGNTIYF. The CDR3 DNA reads as TGCAGCGTTGAAGGGCCGGCCTCTGGAAACACCATATATTTT.

The chain combines TRBV14 with TRBJ2-7, with D tentatively TRBD1 or TRBD2 (6 bases each). The ends were cut back, 3 bases at V and 8 bases at J, with 11 bases in the middle. CDR1 and CDR2 (germline): SGHDN, FVKESK. The length of the CDR3 is 12 residues. In nucleotides, the CDR3 is TGTGCCAGCAGCCATACTGGGGGGCAGCAGTACTTC. It encodes CASSHTGGQQYF. The complete variable domain, with remaining parts taken from reference TRBV14 and TRBJ2-7, reads EAGVTQFPSHSVIEKGQTVTLRCDPISGHDNLYWYRRVMGKEIKFLLHFVKESKQDESGMPNNRFLAERTGGTYSTLKVQPAELEDSGVYFCASSHTGGQQYFGPGTRLTVT.

The chain couples TRBV5-1 to TRBJ2-1; 7 bases are a match to TRBD1. The V gene end was trimmed by 2 bases and the J gene end by 9 bases; junction bases not matched to a gene: 2. The CDR3 consists of 12 residues. Germline loops: CDR1 SGHRS, CDR2 YFSETQ. CDR3 in DNA: TGCGCCAGCAGCTTACAGGGGACTGAGCAGTTCTTC. Translation: CASSLQGTEQFF. Complete variable domain (other parts from reference TRBV5-1 and TRBJ2-1): KAGVTQTPRYLIKTRGQQVTLSCSPISGHRSVSWYQQTPGQGLQFLFEYFSETQRNKGNFPGRFSGRQFSNSRSEMNVSTLELGDSALYLCASSLQGTEQFFGPGTRLTVL.

CDR3 bases: TGCAGTGCTAGTCGGAGCACAGATACGCAGTATTTT. It encodes CSASRSTDTQYF. This chain uses TRBV20-1 with TRBJ2-3; D not resolved. CDR1 is DFQATT, CDR2 SNEGSKA, per germline (reference sequence). The CDR3 is 12 amino acids. V gave up 3 bases and J gave up 0 bases, with 4 bases separating them.

Ten or more counts support this clone. Other DNA variants within this sample encode the same CDR3. This chain connects TRBV10-3 to TRBJ2-7; D tentatively fits TRBD1 or TRBD2 (5 bases each). The CDR3 is made up of 16 amino acids. Germline V gene data show CDR1 as ENHRY and CDR2 as SYGVKD. Trimming removed 2 bases from V and 3 bases from J, with 17 bases in between. The CDR3 here is CAISEIGARAFYEQYF. The CDR3 region has the DNA TGTGCCATCAGTGAGATCGGGGCCAGGGCGTTCTACGAGCAGTACTTC.

The chain has TRBV6-6 and TRBJ2-1, with D tentatively TRBD1 (5 bases). Per germline, CDR1 MNHNY and CDR2 SVGAGI (reference sequence). The CDR3 has 14 residues. The V end was cut by 7 bases, the J end by 4 bases, with 14 bases between. The CDR3 nucleotides read TGTGCCAGCAAGCAGGGTCCGGGTTACAATGAGCAGTTCTTC. Its protein product is CASKQGPGYNEQFF.

The rearrangement links TRBV12-5 to TRBJ1-5, with TRBD1 matching 11 bases. This CDR3 is 14 amino acids long. Per the germline V gene, CDR1 is LGHNT and CDR2 is FRNRAP. Trimming cost V 6 bases and J 6 bases; bases outside gene matches: 4. CDR3 sequence (DNA): TGTGCTAGTGGCGGGACAGGGGGGTTTCAGCCCCAGCATTTT. This gives the protein CASGGTGGFQPQHF.

The rearrangement joins TRBV5-1 to TRBJ2-3; D is undetermined. Germline V lookup: CDR1 SGHRS, CDR2 YFSETQ. This CDR3 comprises 15 residues. Between the trimmed V and J ends, which lost 0 bases and 5 bases, there was a span of 13 bases. CDR3 sequence: CASSLGSDDGDTQYF. CDR3 bases: TGCGCCAGCAGCTTGGGCAGCGATGACGGAGATACGCAGTATTTT.

The chain has TRBV18 and TRBJ2-7; perhaps TRBD2 as D (5 bases). V lost 0 bases and J 3 bases, leaving 12 bases between the germline ends. CDR1 is KGHSH, CDR2 LQKENI, per germline. The CDR3 consists of 15 residues. The CDR3 region is CASSPPSGSIYEQYF. Written as DNA, the CDR3 is TGTGCCAGCTCACCACCTTCGGGAAGCATCTACGAGCAGTACTTC.

This rearrangement joins TRBV2 to TRBJ2-3; D not certain. The CDR3 has 11 amino acids. With 5 bases removed from V and 8 bases from J, the gap between germline ends came to 8 bases. Per germline, CDR1 SNHLY and CDR2 FYNNEI. CDR3 in amino acids: CASSTGGTQYF. CDR3 DNA: TGTGCCAGCAGTACGGGTGGTACGCAGTATTTT.

The chain recombines TRBV9 with TRBJ2-3, with 8 bases fitting TRBD2. Germline trimming cut 0 bases from V and 2 bases from J; bases unmatched to any gene: 20. The V gene's germline CDR1 is SGDLS and CDR2 YYNGEE. This CDR3 contains 21 residues. CDR3 sequence: CASSVEAAGGRIHRVTDTQYF. DNA for the CDR3: TGTGCCAGCAGCGTAGAGGCGGCGGGAGGCCGGATACATAGGGTCACAGATACGCAGTATTTT.

This clone was seen more than once but under ten times. J is TRBJ2-3 and V is TRBV3-1 (or the pseudogene TRBV3-2), with 8 bases lining up with TRBD1. The ends lost 4 bases at V and 8 bases at J; junction bases unmatched: 17. The CDR3 loop spans 17 amino acids. CDR1 is LGHDT, CDR2 YNNKEL, per germline (reference sequence). CDR3 DNA sequence: TGTGCCAGCAGCCCCACCGGGACAGGTAATGGGCAAGGTACGCAGTATTTT. Protein product: CASSPTGTGNGQGTQYF.

The rearrangement links TRBV7-2 to TRBJ2-1; TRBD2 matches at 9 bases. Looked up from germline, CDR1 is SGHTA and CDR2 is FQGNSA. V trimming: 4 bases; J trimming: 16 bases; junction bases outside the gene matches: 11. This CDR3 contains 13 residues. This CDR3 reads CASSWEREARSFF. DNA for the CDR3: TGTGCCAGCAGCTGGGAGCGGGAGGCGCGCTCCTTCTTC.

The chain is built from TRBV2 and TRBJ2-5; D uncertain. Between the trimmed V and J ends, which lost 8 bases and 0 bases, there was a span of 7 bases. CDR3 size: 12 residues. CDR1 SNHLY and CDR2 FYNNEI come from the germline V gene. In nucleotides, the CDR3 is TGTGCCAGCCAGGCGTACCAAGAGACCCAGTACTTC. Protein product: CASQAYQETQYF.